This paragraph reports one TCR beta chain. The antigen is undetermined. V dropped 2 bases and J dropped 4 bases, with 17 bases sitting between them. The germline CDR1 and CDR2 sequences are LGHNA and YNFKEQ. CDR3 length equals 16 residues. This entry comes from a study of beta chain features in type 1 diabetes. General study points: In the patient group, naive, central memory and Treg TCRB repertoires seemed more alike than in the healthy donor group.

What was sequenced were expressed TCRB transcripts, since all of the isolated RNA had been reverse transcribed. TCRdb's table, derived via immunoSEQ multiplex PCR, lists solely in-frame clones and lacks some. The sample holds hundreds of thousands of clones, 10% to 15% seen once. The source of this sequence is a man aged 18 to 30 in good health. The chain has TRBV4-2 and TRBJ1-1; D call uncertain. Sequencing input: naive CD4+ T cells from blood. CDR3: CASSQHPRDLGTEAFF. CDR3 coding DNA: TGTGCCAGCAGCCAACACCCCCGGGATTTGGGCACTGAAGCTTTCTTT.